Included here is one TCR beta chain sequence, with context. The antigen is not known. Between the trimmed V and J ends, which lost 0 bases and 7 bases, there was a span of 13 bases. Germline values: CDR1 MDHEN, CDR2 SYDVKM. The CDR3 has 15 residues. This entry belongs to a study of T cell responses to AZD1222 COVID-19 vaccine. Broader study findings: Recipients of AZD1222 seropositive at baseline numbered only five or six. Rises in breadth and depth of Spike-specific TCRs came after two AZD1222 doses. No repertoire was sampled before or during the peak T cell response, only after it.

Some clones are missing from TCRdb's copy, which holds only in-frame ones; the method was immunoSEQ multiplex PCR. Here the sample spans roughly 90,000 clones, around 89% being singletons. The source was peripheral blood, collected 28 days after the second AZD1222 dose. The V call is TRBV28, the J call TRBJ2-1, with D maybe TRBD2 (7 bases). This clonotype was sampled from an adult who received the AZD1222 COVID-19 vaccine. The CDR3 nucleotides are TGTGCCAGCAGTTTATGGCGGGAGAGGGGGAATGAGCAGTTCTTC. The encoded protein is CASSLWRERGNEQFF.